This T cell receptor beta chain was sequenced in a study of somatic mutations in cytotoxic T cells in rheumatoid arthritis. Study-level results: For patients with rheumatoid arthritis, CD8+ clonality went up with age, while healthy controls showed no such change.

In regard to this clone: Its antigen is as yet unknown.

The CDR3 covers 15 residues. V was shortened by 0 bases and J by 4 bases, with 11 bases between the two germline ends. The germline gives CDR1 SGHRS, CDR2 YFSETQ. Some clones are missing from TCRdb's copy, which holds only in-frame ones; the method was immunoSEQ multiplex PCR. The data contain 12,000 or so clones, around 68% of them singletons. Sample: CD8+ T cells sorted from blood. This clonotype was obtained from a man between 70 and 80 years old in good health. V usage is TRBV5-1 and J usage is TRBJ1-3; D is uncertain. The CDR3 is CASSLDGVRGNTIYF. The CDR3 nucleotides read TGCGCCAGCAGCTTGGACGGGGTGAGGGGAAACACCATATATTTT.